The clone carrying this TCR beta chain was recorded only once. Data came from immunoSEQ multiplex PCR; TCRdb stores just in-frame clones and leaves some out. The sample has about 100,000 clones; around 89% are singletons. This specimen belongs to a study of control samples from healthy donors and cancer patients. The germline gives CDR1 SGHDT, CDR2 YYEEEE. The CDR3 has 14 residues. The V end was cut by 0 bases, the J end by 0 bases, with 7 bases between. Sequencing was carried out using blood. This clonotype originated in a man aged 30 to 45 in good health. The chain employs TRBV5-6 and TRBJ2-7; no reliable D call. The CDR3 DNA sequence: TGTGCCAGCAGCTTGGCGGGCCTCTCCTACGAGCAGTACTTC. Translating it yields CASSLAGLSYEQYF. Together with reference TRBV5-6 and TRBJ2-7, the CDR3 gives the full variable domain: DAGVTQSPTHLIKTRGQQVTLRCSPKSGHDTVSWYQQALGQGPQFIFQYYEEEERQRGNFPDRFSGHQFPNYSSELNVNALLLGDSALYLCASSLAGLSYEQYFGPGTRLTVT.